The clone carrying this T cell receptor (beta chain) was observed a few times. Germline CDR1 and CDR2: MGHDK and SYGVNS. The V end was cut by 3 bases, the J end by 5 bases, with 13 bases between. This CDR3 contains 14 residues. The data stem from a study of spatial heterogeneity in lung cancer. TCRdb recomputed calls from the 5' RACE reads with MiXCR, one row per CDR3 protein. The table includes around 29,000 distinct CDR3 sequences, under 11% detected once. Noted time point: blood at routine non-recurrence follow-up after resection. Material for sequencing was whole RNA from tumor, nontumor lung or frozen PBMC, left unsorted.

This clonotype was sampled from a female donor with early-stage non-small cell lung cancer. The input for sequencing was PBMCs, taken at follow-up. The chain has TRBV25-1 and TRBJ1-2; unclear D gene. The CDR3 region is CASSENPVGYGYTF. The DNA for the CDR3 is TGTGCCAGCAGTGAGAACCCAGTTGGGTATGGCTACACCTTC.